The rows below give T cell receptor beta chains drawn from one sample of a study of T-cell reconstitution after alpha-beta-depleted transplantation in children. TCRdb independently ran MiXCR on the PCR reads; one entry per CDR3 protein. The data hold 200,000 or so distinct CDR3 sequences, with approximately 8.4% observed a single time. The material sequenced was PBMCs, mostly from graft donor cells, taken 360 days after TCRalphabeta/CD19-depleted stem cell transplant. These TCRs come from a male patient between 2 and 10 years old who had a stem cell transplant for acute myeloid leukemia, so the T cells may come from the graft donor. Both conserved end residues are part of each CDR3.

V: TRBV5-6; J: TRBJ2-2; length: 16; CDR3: CASRRTSSWKAGELFF
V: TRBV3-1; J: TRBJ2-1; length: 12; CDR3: CASSHRHNEQFF
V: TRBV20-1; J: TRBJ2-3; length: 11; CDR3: CSAILTDTQYF
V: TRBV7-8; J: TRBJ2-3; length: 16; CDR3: CASSFKAGGITDTQYF
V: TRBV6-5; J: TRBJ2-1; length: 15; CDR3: CASSWDRGSYNEQFF
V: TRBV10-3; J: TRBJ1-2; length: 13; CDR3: CAISGPGRYGYTF
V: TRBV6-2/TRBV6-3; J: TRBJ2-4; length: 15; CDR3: CASSPLQDFPDIQYF
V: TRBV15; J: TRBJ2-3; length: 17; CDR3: CATSRDQPTRGADTQYF
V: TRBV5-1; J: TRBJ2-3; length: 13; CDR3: CASSQKAVDTQYF
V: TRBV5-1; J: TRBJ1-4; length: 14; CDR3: CASSQGALVEKLFF
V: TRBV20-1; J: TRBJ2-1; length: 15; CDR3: CSARVAGEGPNEQFF
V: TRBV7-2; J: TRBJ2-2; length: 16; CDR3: CASSLGVIANTGELFF
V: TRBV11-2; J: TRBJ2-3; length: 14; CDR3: CASSLGLAKDTQYF
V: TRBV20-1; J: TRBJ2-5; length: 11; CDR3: CSATKQETQYF
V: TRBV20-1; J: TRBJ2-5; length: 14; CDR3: CSATNWRVRETQYF
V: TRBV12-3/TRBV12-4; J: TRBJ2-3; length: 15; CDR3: CASSGRTLSTDTQYF
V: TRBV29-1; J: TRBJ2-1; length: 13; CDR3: CSVSTGSYNEQFF
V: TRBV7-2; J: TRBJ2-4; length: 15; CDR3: CASSWTGLAKNIQYF
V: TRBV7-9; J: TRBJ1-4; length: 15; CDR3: CASSLGSATNEKLFF
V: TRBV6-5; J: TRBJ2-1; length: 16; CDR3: CASSYAGLDSYNEQFF
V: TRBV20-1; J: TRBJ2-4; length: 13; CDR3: CSAPTSGRNIQYF
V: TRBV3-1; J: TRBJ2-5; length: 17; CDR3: CASSQPGLAGGVETQYF
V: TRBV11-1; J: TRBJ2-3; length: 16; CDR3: CASSLPGGVGTDTQYF
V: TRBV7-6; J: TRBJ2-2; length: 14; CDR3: CASSLGSFTGELFF
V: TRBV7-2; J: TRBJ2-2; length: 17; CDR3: CASSFSSGARTTGELFF
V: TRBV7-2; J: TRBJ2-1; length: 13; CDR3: CASSFYSYNEQFF
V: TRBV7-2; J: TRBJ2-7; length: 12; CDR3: CASSRNSYEQYF
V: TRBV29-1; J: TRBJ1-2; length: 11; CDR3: CSVDWGQGYTF
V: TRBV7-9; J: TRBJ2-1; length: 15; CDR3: CASRFSGRVYNEQFF
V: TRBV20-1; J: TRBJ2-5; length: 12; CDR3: CSGSRGEETQYF
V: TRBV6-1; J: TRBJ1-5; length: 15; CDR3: CASRTGGPGNQPQHF
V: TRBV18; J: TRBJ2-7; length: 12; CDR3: CASSPPSGEQYF
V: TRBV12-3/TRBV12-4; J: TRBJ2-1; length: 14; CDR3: CASSFGVPYNEQFF
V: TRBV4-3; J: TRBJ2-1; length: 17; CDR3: CASSQDQGEVYYNEQFF
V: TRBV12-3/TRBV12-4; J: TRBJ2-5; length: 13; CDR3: CASSFRRQETQYF
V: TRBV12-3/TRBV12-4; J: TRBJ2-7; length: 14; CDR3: CASTAGQGAYEQYF
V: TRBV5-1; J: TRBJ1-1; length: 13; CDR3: CASSLAVGTEAFF
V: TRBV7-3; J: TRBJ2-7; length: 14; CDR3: CATYRTFGGGEQYF
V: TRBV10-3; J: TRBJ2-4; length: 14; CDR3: CAISGTAAKNIQYF
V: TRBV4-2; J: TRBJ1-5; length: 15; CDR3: CASSQDPSGNQPQHF
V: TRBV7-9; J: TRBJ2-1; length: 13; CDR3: CASSLVGYNEQFF
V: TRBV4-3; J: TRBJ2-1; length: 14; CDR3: CASSPGPRYNEQFF
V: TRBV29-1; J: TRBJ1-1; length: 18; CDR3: CSVGPRLAGALSKTEAFF
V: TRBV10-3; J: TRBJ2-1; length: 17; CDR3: CAISERASAFSYNEQFF
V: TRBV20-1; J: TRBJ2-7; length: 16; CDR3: CSARDLKRGKRYEQYF
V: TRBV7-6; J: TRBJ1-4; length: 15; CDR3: CASSFYRNMDEKLFF
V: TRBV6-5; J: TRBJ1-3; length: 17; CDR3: CASSYSWTRTDGNTIYF
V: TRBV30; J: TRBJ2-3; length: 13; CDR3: CAWSVPVADTQYF